These 18 T cell receptor beta chains share one sample of origin, sequenced in a study of OX40 agonist ivuxolimab in advanced cancers. The repertoire was sequenced with immunoSEQ multiplex PCR; TCRdb's copy has only in-frame clones and lacks some. Here the sample spans 50,000 to 80,000 clones, 75% to 95% being singletons. Source: CD4+ or CD8+ T cells sorted from blood, taken in a trial of the OX40 agonist ivuxolimab. These receptors were taken from an adult with an advanced solid tumor such as melanoma, head and neck, liver or kidney cancer.

J is TRBJ2-1 and V is TRBV11-1, with TRBD1 as a possible D gene (5 bases). Per germline, CDR1 SGHAT and CDR2 FQDESV (reference sequence). CDR3 size: 16 residues. Trimming left V 5 bases short and J 4 bases short, with 18 bases between. DNA of the CDR3: TGTGCCAGCAGCAAAGGGGTACAGCCCATTTACAATGAGCAGTTCTTC. Protein sequence: CASSKGVQPIYNEQFF.

The V call is TRBV27, the J call TRBJ2-1, with a weak D call TRBD2 (6 bases). The ends were cut back, 0 bases at V and 5 bases at J, with 11 bases in the middle. The germline CDR1 and CDR2 sequences are MNHEY and SMNVEV (reference sequence). CDR3 length equals 15 residues. This CDR3 reads CASSLSAGLDNEQFF. The CDR3 nucleotides are TGTGCCAGCAGTTTATCCGCGGGACTTGACAATGAGCAGTTCTTC.

This clone showed up just once. DNA for the CDR3: TGCGCCAGCAGCCTCGAGGGTGGGGACAGGTTGGAGACCCAGTACTTC. Translation gives CASSLEGGDRLETQYF. The gene calls are TRBV4-1 and TRBJ2-5, with 8 bases aligning to TRBD1. Germline-derived CDR1 and CDR2 are MGHRA and YSYEKL. J gave up 5 bases and V 4 bases, and 12 bases lay outside the gene matches. CDR3 size: 16 residues.

The chain uses TRBV6-1 and TRBJ1-2; D uncertain. V lost 6 bases and J lost 4, with 18 bases in between. This CDR3 has 15 residues. From germline, CDR1 is MNHNS and CDR2 SASEGT. CDR3 sequence reads: CASSLVAVAAYGYTF. The DNA for the CDR3 is TGTGCCAGCAGCCTCGTTGCCGTGGCGGCCTATGGCTACACCTTC.

This rearrangement joins TRBV28 to TRBJ2-7; D is ambiguous. The ends were cut back, 7 bases at V and 2 bases at J, with 12 bases in the middle. Germline V gives CDR1 MDHEN, CDR2 SYDVKM. CDR3 length: 13 amino acids. In DNA, the CDR3 is TGTGCCAGCACCCCTGGGTGGGCCTACGAGCAGTACTTC. Amino acids: CASTPGWAYEQYF.

The chain has TRBV27 and TRBJ2-7; tentative D call: TRBD2 (6 bases). Trimming left V 6 bases short and J 6 bases short, with 15 bases between. The CDR3 runs 13 residues. Germline V gene data show CDR1 as MNHEY and CDR2 as SMNVEV (reference sequence). The CDR3 bases are TGTGCCAGCAGCCGCGGGAAAGGGTTCGAGCAGTACTTC. This sequence encodes CASSRGKGFEQYF.

The V and J genes are TRBV27 and TRBJ1-5; 7 bases are a match to TRBD1. V was clipped by 6 bases and J by 0 bases; unmatched bases: 8. The germline CDR1 and CDR2 sequences are MNHEY and SMNVEV (reference sequence). The CDR3 extends over 16 amino acids. CDR3 residues: CASRPQTGNSNQPQHF. CDR3 DNA sequence: TGTGCCAGCAGACCGCAGACAGGGAATAGCAATCAGCCCCAGCATTTT.

The gene calls are TRBV4-1 and TRBJ1-2, with a possible D match to TRBD1 (6 bases). CDR3 length equals 14 residues. V was cut by 0 bases and J by 4 bases, with 9 bases left in between. CDR1 and CDR2 (germline): MGHRA, YSYEKL. The CDR3 nucleotides are TGCGCCAGCAGCCAAGAAGAGACAGGCTATGGCTACACCTTC. Its protein is CASSQEETGYGYTF.

V gene TRBV7-2 combines with J gene TRBJ1-2, with no clear D. Germline loops: CDR1 SGHTA, CDR2 FQGNSA. This CDR3 is built from 14 residues. V was pared by 0 bases and J by 5 bases, with 10 bases between. The CDR3 reads CASSLARTAYGYTF. The CDR3 bases are TGTGCCAGCAGCTTAGCCCGGACGGCTTATGGCTACACCTTC. Full variable domain (outside the CDR3, taken from reference TRBV7-2 and TRBJ1-2): GAGVSQSPSNKVTEKGKDVELRCDPISGHTALYWYRQSLGQGLEFLIYFQGNSAPDKSGLPSDRFSAERTGGSVSTLTIQRTQQEDSAVYLCASSLARTAYGYTFGSGTRLTVV.

The chain couples TRBV4-2 to TRBJ2-4; 8 bases are shared with TRBD2. This CDR3 comprises 18 residues. The trim removed 0 bases at V and 0 bases at J, leaving 7 bases unmatched. Germline values: CDR1 LGHNA, CDR2 YNFKEQ. The CDR3 loop is CASSQDWRGDLAKNIQYF. CDR3 DNA: TGTGCCAGCAGCCAAGATTGGCGGGGGGATTTAGCCAAAAACATTCAGTACTTC.

This clone was counted once. This chain links TRBV5-4 with TRBJ2-2, with D hard to call. V was pared by 3 bases and J by 1 base, with 7 bases between. The CDR3 runs to 14 residues. CDR1 is SGHNT, CDR2 YYREEE, per germline (reference sequence). CDR3 sequence reads: CASSSGRNTGELFF. The CDR3 DNA reads TGTGCCAGCAGCTCTGGACGGAACACCGGGGAGCTGTTTTTT.

Written as DNA, the CDR3 is TGTGCCAGCAGCCTAAAGACTCTGACAGGGGGCGTTGACAATGAGCAGTTCTTC. Encoded protein: CASSLKTLTGGVDNEQFF. The V gene is TRBV6-4, the J gene TRBJ2-1, with TRBD1 matching over 10 bases. V lost 6 bases to trimming and J lost 5 bases; unmatched junction nucleotides: 16. From germline, CDR1 is MRHNA and CDR2 SNTAGT. This CDR3 is built from 18 residues.

J is TRBJ2-7 and V is TRBV6-1; D is undetermined. The CDR3 is 12 amino acids. The V gene lost 10 bases and the J gene lost 7 bases, with 17 bases spanning the gap. Germline loops: CDR1 MNHNS, CDR2 SASEGT. CDR3 bases: TGTGCCACCAGCAGTCGGGTGGGGGAGCAGTACTTC. It translates to CATSSRVGEQYF.

This clone was seen more than once but under ten times. V and J are TRBV7-9 and TRBJ2-5, with 7 nucleotides matching TRBD2. The ends lost 2 bases at V and 4 bases at J; junction bases unmatched: 4. Germline V CDR1 and CDR2: SEHNR, FQNEAQ (reference sequence). CDR3 length: 14 amino acids. DNA of the CDR3: TGTGCCAGCAGCTTATTGATAGCGGGAGAGACCCAGTACTTC. Its translation: CASSLLIAGETQYF.

The chain recombines TRBV30 with TRBJ2-2; no firm D call. Germline V gives CDR1 GTSNPN, CDR2 SVGIG (reference sequence). V lost 0 bases to trimming and J lost 1 base, with 9 bases between them. This CDR3 has 15 residues. In DNA, the CDR3 is TGTGCCTGGAGTGTGTTGGCGCTGAACACCGGGGAGCTGTTTTTT. Its protein product is CAWSVLALNTGELFF.

This chain connects TRBV7-6 to TRBJ2-2; D is unresolved. The CDR3 extends over 13 amino acids. Looked up from germline, CDR1 is SGHVS and CDR2 is FNYEAQ. Trimming removed 5 bases from V and 4 bases from J, with 8 bases in between. This CDR3 reads CASSARSTGELFF. The CDR3 DNA follows: TGTGCCAGCAGCGCGAGATCCACCGGGGAGCTGTTTTTT.

This chain uses TRBV7-8 with TRBJ2-2; no clear D gene. The CDR3 loop spans 14 amino acids. Germline-derived CDR1 and CDR2 are SGHVS and FQNEAQ. V lost 6 bases to trimming and J lost 0 bases, with 8 bases between them. In nucleotides, the CDR3 is TGTGCCAGCAGTCAACAGACGAACACCGGGGAGCTGTTTTTT. It yields the protein CASSQQTNTGELFF.

The J gene is TRBJ1-3, the V gene TRBV27; D unclear. Trimming stripped 6 bases from V and 3 bases from J, with 15 bases between. This CDR3 comprises 15 residues. Germline CDR1 and CDR2: MNHEY and SMNVEV (reference sequence). The CDR3: CASSPSRGGGNTIYF. The DNA of the CDR3 is TGTGCCAGCAGCCCAAGTCGGGGAGGTGGAAACACCATATATTTT.